This T cell receptor beta chain was identified during a study of beta chain features in type 1 diabetes. Study results and limitations: Fewer insertions but more deletions were seen at VDJ junctions in type 1 diabetes patients. Across all four CD4+ subsets, people with type 1 diabetes showed modestly shorter TCRB CDR3s.

Naive, central memory, regulatory and stem cell-like memory cells within the CD4+ compartment were sorted using CD45RO/CCR7/CD25/CD127/CD95/CD27. There are a few counts of this clone. The antigen is not known. What was sequenced were expressed TCRB transcripts, since all of the isolated RNA had been reverse transcribed. Approximately 4 million reads on average were seen across naive, central memory and regulatory T cell samples. Sequencing was performed with immunoSEQ multiplex PCR; in TCRdb, only in-frame clones are kept and a portion is missing. In the table there are 250,000 or so clones, about 26% of which are singletons. Trimming took 7 bases from V and 2 from J, leaving 12 bases between them. The CDR3 runs 12 residues. Per germline, CDR1 GTSNPN and CDR2 SVGIG (reference sequence).

The specimen was central memory CD4+ T cells from blood. The V gene is TRBV30, the J gene TRBJ2-7; D is ambiguous. The receptor was derived from a man aged 25 to 40 in good health. CDR3 in amino acids: CALRRVTYEQYF. In DNA, the CDR3 is TGTGCCTTAAGGAGAGTCACCTACGAGCAGTACTTC.